A selection of T cell receptor beta chains follows, all from one sample in a study of a mutant IDH1 vaccine in newly diagnosed glioma. Their target antigens are unknown. TCRdb keeps only in-frame clones here, not all; method: immunoSEQ multiplex PCR. The data contain about 48,000 clones, around 85% of them singletons. This material consisted of PBMCs, taken from a glioma patient whose treatment included an IDH1 peptide vaccine. These receptors were collected from a man aged 35 to 55 with glioma. The CDR3 runs from the conserved cysteine through the conserved F or W. The D gene is left open where the match is weak. Clone sizes are given selectively: once, few, many, or a class where the clone is expanded.

.,TRBJ1-1,.,TRBV10-2,TGCGCCAGCGCAGGGCAGGGCGCTGAAGCTTTCTTT,CASAGQGAEAFF
.,TRBJ1-1,.,TRBV7-9,TGTGCCAGCAGCCCCTATAACACTGAAGCTTTCTTT,CASSPYNTEAFF
.,TRBJ2-2,TRBD1,TRBV11-3,TGTGCCAGCAGAGGGGGCGCTGGCACCGGGGAGCTGTTTTTT,CASRGGAGTGELFF
.,TRBJ1-5,.,TRBV7-2,TGTGCCAGCAGCTTCAGGGGCAATCAGCCCCAGCATTTT,CASSFRGNQPQHF
once,TRBJ1-4,.,TRBV7-9,TGTGCCAGCAGCTTAGCCGGGGCACAGAGTAATGAAAAACTGTTTTTT,CASSLAGAQSNEKLFF
few,TRBJ1-6,TRBD1,TRBV6-6,TGTGCCAGCAGTCAAGACAGGGAAAAGTATCATTCACCCCTCCACTTT,CASSQDREKYHSPLHF
few,TRBJ1-1,.,TRBV2,TGTGCCAGTCCCCTCGCGGAGATGAACACTGAAGCTTTCTTT,CASPLAEMNTEAFF
.,TRBJ1-1,TRBD1,TRBV5-1,TGCGCCAGCAGCCCGGGACAGGGAGGTACTGAAGCTTTCTTT,CASSPGQGGTEAFF
.,TRBJ1-6,.,TRBV5-1,TGCGCCAGCAGCTCAACAATGGGGAATTCACCCCTCCACTTT,CASSSTMGNSPLHF
.,TRBJ1-2,.,TRBV19,TGTGCCAGTAGTACGGGGGCGGCGGTTAGTAACTATGGCTACACCTTC,CASSTGAAVSNYGYTF
.,TRBJ1-6,.,TRBV11-2,TGTGCCAGCGGGGAACAGGGAGCTAATTCACCCCTCCACTTT,CASGEQGANSPLHF
.,TRBJ2-2,.,TRBV27,TGTGCCAGCAGCCGTGTGGGGGGGCTGACCGGGGAGCTGTTTTTT,CASSRVGGLTGELFF
.,TRBJ2-3,TRBD2,TRBV9,TGTGCCAGCAGCGTAGCCAGCGGGGCTAGCACAGATACGCAGTATTTT,CASSVASGASTDTQYF
.,TRBJ2-3,.,TRBV4-2,TGTGCCAGCACGGGGGCTAATACGCAGTATTTT,CASTGANTQYF
.,TRBJ2-7,.,TRBV7-8,TGTGCCAGCAGCTTAGTTCTCGGCTCCAGGGGGGGCGAGCAGTACTTC,CASSLVLGSRGGEQYF
.,TRBJ2-5,.,TRBV6-1,TGTGCCAGCAGTGAATGGGGGAAAGAGACCCAGTACTTC,CASSEWGKETQYF